The entry below describes one T cell receptor beta chain. What it recognizes is unknown. The record originates from a study of long-term antiretroviral therapy in people with HIV. About the research overall: In the earliest collections, sampling predates the 2015 immediate-ART recommendation by about a decade. Study-level results: ART adherence was not documented, and neither viral resistance nor therapy changes had any data.

Run at survey level, the immunoSEQ assay was version v3.0. Sequencing was directed toward about 35,000-50,000 T-cell genomes in each sample. Assay: immunoSEQ multiplex PCR; the TCRdb copy retains only in-frame clones and omits some. The sample has approximately 17,000 clones, approximately 78% seen once. Source: unsorted PBMCs, taken 0.6 years after starting antiretroviral therapy. The TCR originated in a woman under 30 with HIV.

CDR3: CASSSRGRDKEQFF. CDR3 nucleotide sequence: TGTGCCAGCAGCTCTCGCGGGAGAGATAAGGAGCAGTTCTTC. The genes are TRBV9 and TRBJ2-1; 7 nucleotides align to TRBD2. The length of the CDR3 is 14 residues. The germline gives CDR1 SGDLS, CDR2 YYNGEE. J gave up 10 bases and V 4 bases, and 11 bases lay outside the gene matches. The full variable domain, its missing parts supplied by reference TRBV9 and TRBJ2-1, is DSGVTQTPKHLITATGQRVTLRCSPRSGDLSVYWYQQSLDQGLQFLIQYYNGEERAKGNILERFSAQQFPDLHSELNLSSLELGDSALYFCASSSRGRDKEQFFGPGTRLTVL.